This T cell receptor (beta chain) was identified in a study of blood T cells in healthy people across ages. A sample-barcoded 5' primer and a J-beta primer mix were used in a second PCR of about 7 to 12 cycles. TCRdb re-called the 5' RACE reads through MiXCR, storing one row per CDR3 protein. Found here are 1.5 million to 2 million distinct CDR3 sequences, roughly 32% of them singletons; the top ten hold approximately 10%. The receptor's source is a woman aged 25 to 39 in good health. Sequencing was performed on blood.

CDR3: CASSLFETYNEQFF. The CDR3 DNA reads TGTGCCAGCAGCCTATTTGAAACCTACAATGAGCAGTTCTTC. The J gene is TRBJ2-1, the V gene TRBV7-9; D is unclear. The CDR3 length is 14 residues. Germline-derived CDR1 and CDR2 are SEHNR and FQNEAQ (reference sequence). Trimming removed 5 bases from V and 2 bases from J, with 10 bases in between.